These 19 T cell receptor beta chains were all obtained from the same sample, sequenced in a study of blood T cell repertoires in COVID-19. Using immunoSEQ multiplex PCR, the repertoire was profiled, and TCRdb retains in-frame clones only, with some absent. The sample shows 150,000 to 180,000 clones, about 85% of them seen only once. The sequencing sample was made of peripheral blood. The receptors shown here come from an older woman with acute or convalescent COVID-19.

This chain links TRBV5-1 with TRBJ1-3; a weak D match, TRBD1 (5 bases). Germline V lookup: CDR1 SGHRS, CDR2 YFSETQ. CDR3 length: 14 residues. V lost 0 bases, J lost 3 bases, and 7 bases lay in between. CDR3 sequence reads: CASSLVQGGNTIYF. In nucleotides, the CDR3 is TGCGCCAGCAGCTTGGTTCAGGGTGGAAACACCATATATTTT.

The rearrangement links TRBV11-2 to TRBJ2-2; D ambiguous. The ends were cut back, 1 base at V and 7 bases at J, with 7 bases in the middle. CDR3 size: 13 residues. Germline V gives CDR1 SGHAT, CDR2 FQNNGV. CDR3 region: CASSLGAGGELFF. In nucleotides, the CDR3 is TGTGCCAGCAGCTTAGGGGCTGGCGGGGAGCTGTTTTTT.

CDR3 sequence: CASGDRVNQPQHF. CDR3 DNA: TGTGCCAGTGGGGACAGGGTCAATCAGCCCCAGCATTTT. The genes are TRBV19 and TRBJ1-5, with 9 positions matching TRBD1. The CDR3 loop spans 13 amino acids. CDR1 is LNHDA, CDR2 SQIVND, per germline (reference sequence). The junction had 2 bases not matched to a gene; V was cut back by 8 bases and J by 3 bases.

This sequence joins TRBV4-3 and TRBJ1-4; 8 nucleotides match TRBD1. The germline CDR1 and CDR2 sequences are LGHNA and YSLEER. CDR3 length: 18 amino acids. V was pared by 4 bases and J by 8 bases, with 18 bases of the junction left unmatched. CDR3 sequence reads: CASSLGLVPGGFEEKLFF. As DNA, the CDR3 is TGCGCCAGCAGCCTCGGACTAGTTCCAGGGGGCTTTGAGGAAAAACTGTTTTTT.

The rearrangement uses TRBV5-5 and TRBJ1-1, with D hard to call. This CDR3 region has 14 residues. V shed 4 bases and J shed 0 bases, with 10 bases lying between them. CDR1 and CDR2 (germline): SGHKS, YYEKEE (reference sequence). DNA for the CDR3: TGTGCCAGCAGCCCGACACACGTGAACACTGAAGCTTTCTTT. Translated: CASSPTHVNTEAFF.

The V call is TRBV27, the J call TRBJ2-1; 9 bases align to TRBD1. The CDR3 is made up of 16 amino acids. CDR1 and CDR2 from the germline V gene are MNHEY and SMNVEV (reference sequence). Trimming cost V 8 bases and J 8 bases; bases outside gene matches: 16. For the CDR3, the DNA is TGTGCCAGCGGCGCCGGTGGGGGACAGGGAAAATATGAGCAGTTCTTC. Amino acids: CASGAGGGQGKYEQFF.

The chain combines TRBV6-2 or TRBV6-3 with TRBJ1-6; 7 positions match TRBD1. The CDR3 is 15 amino acids. The ends lost 4 bases at V and 4 bases at J; junction bases unmatched: 4. Per the germline V gene, CDR1 is MNHEY and CDR2 is SVGEGT. In DNA form, the CDR3 reads TGTGCCAGCAGTTGGGGACAGCAGTATAATTCACCCCTCCACTTT. It specifies CASSWGQQYNSPLHF.

The chain carries TRBV20-1 and TRBJ2-1, with D possibly TRBD2 on 6 matching bases. The CDR3 is 15 amino acids. With 3 bases removed from V and 9 bases from J, the gap between germline ends came to 21 bases. Germline V gene data show CDR1 as DFQATT and CDR2 as SNEGSKA (reference sequence). The CDR3 DNA reads as TGCAGTGCTAGTGACCCCGCGGGGTCAGGGTTTGAGCAGTTCTTC. It specifies CSASDPAGSGFEQFF.

This sequence joins TRBV10-3 and TRBJ1-3, with D perhaps TRBD1 (5 bases). The CDR3 sequence is 17 residues long. Germline CDR1 is ENHRY and CDR2 is SYGVKD. V lost 0 bases to trimming and J lost 2 bases, with 14 bases between them. The CDR3 nucleotides are TGTGCCATCAGTGAGTCGGTCGTGGGGGGTCCTGGAAACACCATATATTTT. Translated, it gives CAISESVVGGPGNTIYF.

This chain links TRBV2 with TRBJ2-3; 9 bases align to TRBD1. The J segment lost 6 bases and the V segment lost 7 bases, leaving 11 bases of the junction unmatched. Germline CDR1 and CDR2: SNHLY and FYNNEI. The CDR3 runs 15 residues. Here the CDR3 reads CASNHGQGPFDTQYF. The CDR3 coding sequence is TGTGCCAGCAACCATGGACAGGGGCCCTTCGATACGCAGTATTTT.

The chain combines TRBV5-5 with TRBJ2-5; D is possibly TRBD2 (7 bases). Germline CDR1 reads SGHKS; CDR2 reads YYEKEE (reference sequence). The CDR3 has 15 amino acids. Between the trimmed V and J ends, which lost 3 bases and 1 base, there was a span of 13 bases. The DNA for the CDR3 is TGTGCCAGCAGCTCACCTAGGGGGGGCCAAGAGACCCAGTACTTC. Residues: CASSSPRGGQETQYF.

This chain uses TRBV19 with TRBJ2-1, with 9 bases aligning to TRBD2. This CDR3 is built from 16 residues. CDR1 and CDR2 from the germline V gene are LNHDA and SQIVND (reference sequence). V lost 7 bases to trimming and J lost 3 bases; unmatched junction nucleotides: 10. This CDR3 reads CASKQRGARNYNEQFF. CDR3 DNA sequence: TGTGCCAGTAAGCAGCGGGGGGCCCGCAACTACAATGAGCAGTTCTTC.

The chain couples TRBV11-2 to TRBJ1-6, with D perhaps TRBD1 (6 bases). Per germline, CDR1 SGHAT and CDR2 FQNNGV. This CDR3 contains 14 residues. V was pared by 1 base and J by 5 bases, with 6 bases between. The chain's CDR3 is CASSLAGDNSPLHF. The CDR3 region has the DNA TGTGCCAGCAGCTTAGCAGGGGATAATTCACCCCTCCACTTT.

This clone has a handful of counts. This chain uses TRBV6-2 or TRBV6-3 with TRBJ1-5, with D maybe TRBD1 (6 bases). Trimming left V 0 bases short and J 3 bases short, with 12 bases between. Germline assignment: CDR1 MNHEY and CDR2 SVGEGT. The CDR3 covers 16 residues. CDR3 bases: TGTGCCAGCAGTTACTCTTGGACAGCTGACAATCAGCCCCAGCATTTT. Protein: CASSYSWTADNQPQHF.

V usage is TRBV3-1 (or the pseudogene TRBV3-2) and J usage is TRBJ2-7; unclear D gene. CDR1 LGHDT and CDR2 YNNKEL come from the germline V gene (reference sequence). The ends were cut back, 2 bases at V and 4 bases at J, with 6 bases in the middle. This CDR3 spans 12 amino acids. The CDR3 sequence is CASSQYSYEQYF. CDR3 sequence (DNA): TGTGCCAGCAGCCAATACAGTTACGAGCAGTACTTC.

This clone was seen only once. V gene TRBV6-5 combines with J gene TRBJ2-2; D might be TRBD2 (5 bases). The CDR3 spans 14 residues. With 0 bases removed from V and 5 bases from J, the gap between germline ends came to 7 bases. CDR1 is MNHEY and CDR2 is SVGAGI in the germline V gene. This chain's CDR3 is CASSYSTGTGELFF. Here the CDR3 DNA reads TGTGCCAGCAGTTACTCGACGGGGACCGGGGAGCTGTTTTTT.

The V gene is TRBV4-3, the J gene TRBJ2-3; 15 bases are shared with TRBD2. Per germline, CDR1 LGHNA and CDR2 YSLEER. Unmatched junction bases numbered 5, after V lost 4 bases and J lost 3 bases. The CDR3 runs 17 residues. The DNA for the CDR3 is TGCGCCAGCAGCCGCTCCGGGACTAGCGGGGGGACAGATACGCAGTATTTT. Translation: CASSRSGTSGGTDTQYF.

The chain has TRBV15 and TRBJ1-6, with 7 nucleotides matching TRBD1. J gave up 10 bases and V 0 bases, and 3 bases lay outside the gene matches. The CDR3 has 14 residues. Per the germline V gene, CDR1 is LNHNV and CDR2 is YYDKDF (reference sequence). CDR3 in amino acids: CATSRDTGVSPLHF. The CDR3 DNA reads as TGTGCCACCAGCAGAGATACAGGGGTGTCACCCCTCCACTTT.

J is TRBJ1-3 and V is TRBV6-5; D is ambiguous. This CDR3 is built from 14 residues. Germline-derived CDR1 and CDR2 are MNHEY and SVGAGI. V lost 5 bases, J lost 2 bases, and 10 bases lay in between. CDR3 protein: CASSRGEAGNTIYF. The DNA for the CDR3 is TGTGCCAGCAGTCGGGGTGAGGCTGGAAACACCATATATTTT.